Listed below are T cell receptor beta chains from one sample, sequenced in a study of blood T cell repertoires in COVID-19. Clones were read by immunoSEQ multiplex PCR, and TCRdb kept only the in-frame ones, dropping some. The table records roughly 150,000 clones, 84% of them present only once. Sequencing input: PBMCs or T cells enriched from blood (not recorded which). The receptors shown here come from a woman between 18 and 30 years old who had been exposed to COVID-19. CDR3s include the opening cysteine and the closing phenylalanine or tryptophan. D genes are given only for firm matches. Not every row has a clone size; where given, it reads once, few, many or a size class.

few	TRBV24-1	TRBJ2-1	.	TGTGCCGTACAGGAGGGTAAGAACGCCTACAATGAGCAGTTCTTC	CAVQEGKNAYNEQFF
.	TRBV6-2/TRBV6-3	TRBJ1-4	.	TGTGCCAGCAGTTATTTGCCCAGATCTAATGAAAAACTGTTTTTT	CASSYLPRSNEKLFF
.	TRBV18	TRBJ2-7	TRBD1	TGTGCCACCCGCCGGGACAGCTCCTACGAGCAGTACTTC	CATRRDSSYEQYF
once	TRBV19	TRBJ2-3	TRBD2	TGTGCCAGTAGTATAGGGACTAGCTGGGTCCCAGATACGCAGTATTTT	CASSIGTSWVPDTQYF
.	TRBV30	TRBJ2-1	.	TGTGCGTTGAGGCGCGGAGCCTACAATGAGCAGTTCTTC	CALRRGAYNEQFF
.	TRBV6-2/TRBV6-3	TRBJ2-2	TRBD2	TGTGCCAGCAGCCAACCTTCGAACCGGGGGGTGTTTTTT	CASSQPSNRGVFF
.	TRBV30	TRBJ2-1	TRBD2	TGTGCCTGGAGTGTGCCCTTGTCTAGCGGGTCTTACAATGAGCAGTTCTTC	CAWSVPLSSGSYNEQFF
.	TRBV6-6	TRBJ1-2	.	TGTGCCAGCAGTCGACTCGGGAGGGGATCTAACTATGGCTACACCTTC	CASSRLGRGSNYGYTF
few	TRBV6-2/TRBV6-3	TRBJ2-7	TRBD1	TGTGCCAGCAGTTACTCGAAATCTCGACAGGGGGATTACGAGCAGTACTTC	CASSYSKSRQGDYEQYF
.	TRBV27	TRBJ2-7	.	TGTGCCAGCAGTCTAGCGGCAGGGGCCAACTACGAGCAGTACTTC	CASSLAAGANYEQYF
few	TRBV11-3	TRBJ1-1	.	TGTGCCAGCAGCCCCCGTGGTGGGGGCACGAACACTGAAGCTTTCTTT	CASSPRGGGTNTEAFF
once	TRBV11-2	TRBJ2-3	.	TGTGCCAGCAGGGTAGGACATGCGAGCACAGATACGCAGTATTTT	CASRVGHASTDTQYF
.	TRBV7-7	TRBJ2-7	TRBD1	TGTGCCAGCAGCCCGGGACAGGGTTCGGGCGAGCAGTACTTC	CASSPGQGSGEQYF
.	TRBV19	TRBJ1-5	.	TGTGCCAGTAACCCTACAGGCAATCAGCCCCAGCATTTT	CASNPTGNQPQHF
.	TRBV6-5	TRBJ1-6	.	TGTGCCAGCAGTTACGCCCGGAGCTCACCCCTCCACTTT	CASSYARSSPLHF
.	TRBV4-2	TRBJ2-7	TRBD2	TGTGCCAGCAGCCAAACTGGACTAGCGGGAGACGAGCAGTACTTC	CASSQTGLAGDEQYF
.	TRBV10-3	TRBJ1-6	TRBD1	TGTGCCATCAGTTCCGGGACAGATAATTCACCCCTCCACTTT	CAISSGTDNSPLHF
.	TRBV28	TRBJ1-2	TRBD1	TGTGCCAGCAGCACCCTCACAGGGGTCTTCTATGGCTACACCTTC	CASSTLTGVFYGYTF
.	TRBV19	TRBJ1-4	TRBD1	TGTGCCAGTAACGGAGCGGACAGGGGAGAAAAACTGTTTTTT	CASNGADRGEKLFF
.	TRBV18	TRBJ1-3	.	TGTGCCAGCTCACCACCGAACAGCAACTCTGGAAACACCATATATTTT	CASSPPNSNSGNTIYF
.	TRBV20-1	TRBJ1-2	TRBD1	TGCAGTGCTAGTAGACAGGGAGACTATGGCTACACCTTC	CSASRQGDYGYTF
.	TRBV7-3	TRBJ2-1	TRBD2	TGTGCCAGCAGCTTAGCGGGAGGCCGCTACAATGAGCAGTTCTTC	CASSLAGGRYNEQFF
.	TRBV5-1	TRBJ2-7	.	TGCGCCAGCAGCTCAATCACAGGGACGAAAGTTGAGCAGTACTTC	CASSSITGTKVEQYF
.	TRBV7-8	TRBJ2-4	.	TGTGCCAGCAGCTTAGGGGACATAGCCAAAAACATTCAGTACTTC	CASSLGDIAKNIQYF
.	TRBV15	TRBJ2-2	TRBD2	TGTGCCACCAGCGATGAACTAGCGGCGAACACCGGGGAGCTGTTTTTT	CATSDELAANTGELFF
.	TRBV29-1	TRBJ1-4	TRBD1	TGCAGCGTGGACACAGGGGGCGGTGAGACTAATGAAAAACTGTTTTTT	CSVDTGGGETNEKLFF
.	TRBV10-2	TRBJ1-6	.	TGCGCCAGCAGTGAGTCCCGGACACTCCTCCCTTCACCCCTCCACTTT	CASSESRTLLPSPLHF
once	TRBV11-3	TRBJ2-1	.	TGTGCCAGCAGCCCCCGAGGCTTGACCACGAATGAGCAGTTCTTC	CASSPRGLTTNEQFF
.	TRBV3-1/TRBV3-2	TRBJ2-3	.	TGTGCCAGCAGCCAACAGGGTAGAGCAGATACGCAGTATTTT	CASSQQGRADTQYF
once	TRBV9	TRBJ1-2	TRBD1	TGTGCCAGCAGCGCCGGGACAGGGGGCGCGAGGTACTATGGCTACACCTTC	CASSAGTGGARYYGYTF
once	TRBV6-1	TRBJ2-7	.	TGTGCCAGCAGTGAAGCTGGAGACGCTACCTACGAGCAGTACTTC	CASSEAGDATYEQYF
.	TRBV5-8	TRBJ1-1	.	TGTGCCAGCAGCAATCGGTACACTGAAGCTTTCTTT	CASSNRYTEAFF
.	TRBV10-3	TRBJ1-2	.	TGTGCCATCAGTGAGTCGTCAGCGGAATGGGGAAACTATGGCTACACCTTC	CAISESSAEWGNYGYTF
.	TRBV18	TRBJ2-7	.	TGTGCCAGCTCACAACAGGGTTCTGACGAGCAGTACTTC	CASSQQGSDEQYF
.	TRBV7-6	TRBJ2-2	TRBD1	TGTGCCAGCAGCACGACAGGGGGGAGGAACACCGGGGAGCTGTTTTTT	CASSTTGGRNTGELFF
.	TRBV6-4	TRBJ2-1	TRBD2	TGTGCCAGCAGAGGACTAGCGGGAGGTTTCGATGAGCAGTTCTTC	CASRGLAGGFDEQFF
.	TRBV30	TRBJ2-7	TRBD2	TGTGCCTGGAGGAGGACTAGCGGGAGCTTTAGGTCCTACGAGCAGTACTTC	CAWRRTSGSFRSYEQYF
.	TRBV28	TRBJ1-4	.	TGTGCCAGCAGTATCCGGGCCCTACTAGGAAAACTGTTTTTT	CASSIRALLGKLFF
.	TRBV7-3	TRBJ1-1	TRBD1	TGTGCCAGCAGCTTAGACAGGGTAACTGAAGCTTTCTTT	CASSLDRVTEAFF
.	TRBV6-2/TRBV6-3	TRBJ2-6	.	TGTGCCAGCAGCCCCAGGGTAGGGGCCAACGTCCTGACTTTC	CASSPRVGANVLTF
.	TRBV5-1	TRBJ2-3	.	TGCGCCAGCAGCCCGGGACTTGGCACAGATACGCAGTATTTT	CASSPGLGTDTQYF
few	TRBV21-1	TRBJ2-7	.	TGTGCCAGCAGCAACGTCGAGGGAGTGGTCTACGAGCAGTACTTC	CASSNVEGVVYEQYF
.	TRBV5-1	TRBJ2-5	TRBD1	TGCGCCAGCAGCTTGACAGGGGGAGAGACCCAGTACTTC	CASSLTGGETQYF
.	TRBV28	TRBJ1-6	TRBD1	TGTGCCAGCAGCTATGACAGGGATGCCTCACCCCTCCACTTT	CASSYDRDASPLHF
.	TRBV9	TRBJ2-6	.	TGTGCCAGCAGCGTAGCTTTGACTGCTGGGGCCAACGTCCTGACTTTC	CASSVALTAGANVLTF
.	TRBV6-5	TRBJ1-5	.	TGTGCCAGCACGGTAGGGGTCAGCAATCAGCCCCAGCATTTT	CASTVGVSNQPQHF